Listed here is a single T cell receptor beta chain. This clonotype was seen only a few times. No antigen is known for it. No per-base quality is available; no much larger clone lies one base away. These data come from a study of CD8 T cells in ankylosing spondylitis (dated by TCRdb to 2016 to 2017). For context, the study as a whole: T cell receptor beta repertoires were profiled in healthy donors and ankylosing spondylitis patients so that disease-linked TCR variants could be found. The full study cohort was made up of about two dozen ankylosing spondylitis patients and some 100 healthy donors. Peripheral blood was sampled, and synovial fluid was also collected from ankylosing spondylitis patients. Paper-wide results and their limitations: Some TCR beta motif variants had previously been reported in synovial fluid and blood of reactive arthritis patients, which suggested common disease-initiation mechanisms. The disease-linked clones were reported to be significantly enriched in matched synovial fluid samples from ankylosing spondylitis patients. Blood from ankylosing spondylitis patients appeared to be characterized by a TCR beta motif made up of 8 or 9 highly homologous amino acid variants. The disease-linked clones showed a CD8+ phenotype and occurred at relatively low frequencies in peripheral blood.

The sample was run on an Illumina HiSeq 2500. TCR beta libraries were prepared by quantitative 5'-RACE with molecular barcodes. The published analysis was carried out like this. To identify disease-linked TCR variants, a new computational method was used, one built on a probabilistic model of VDJ rearrangement. TCRdb ran its own pipeline on the public reads, namely fastp trimming at Q25 and MiXCR clone calling, and kept in-frame beta chains. Every CDR3 protein is listed once, alongside the most common genes and DNA of its rows. What appears here as the V and J calls and clone size reflects TCRdb's work, not the paper's. The sample data list about 840,000 distinct CDR3 sequences, and 12% of these were observed just once. The ten most abundant clones make up 0.51% of the sample. The CDR3 numbers 17 residues from cysteine through phenylalanine. Only the CDR3 part of the read is kept: 51 bases, read in frame from the first base. A distance of 17 bases separates the germline ends of V and J, which lose 2 bases and 1 base respectively. The germline V gene supplies CDR1 MNHNS and CDR2 SASEGT.

The TCR sequence derives from a male donor with ankylosing spondylitis. The source material was blood, either unsorted or a sorted T cell fraction (not recorded which). The sequence joins TRBV6-1 to TRBJ2-5, with the D segment possibly TRBD1 or TRBD2, each aligning over 7 bases. The DNA reads TGTGCCAGCAGTGAACTAGATGGGAGGGGGCCCCAAGAGACCCAGTACTTC. Translated, it gives CASSELDGRGPQETQYF.